The T cell receptor beta chain described here comes from a study of blood T cell repertoires in COVID-19. In germline, CDR1 is MNHNS, CDR2 SASEGT. CDR3 length: 14 amino acids. J lost 6 bases, V lost 3 bases, and 6 bases had no gene match. Clones were sequenced by immunoSEQ multiplex PCR, and TCRdb holds only the in-frame ones, with some missing. The table includes fewer than 150,000 clones, less than 75% detected once. The sample taken for sequencing was peripheral blood. This chain joins TRBV6-1 and TRBJ2-7; 9 positions match TRBD2. The sequence derives from a human donor with acute or convalescent COVID-19. The donor label of this sample is uncertain. The CDR3 coding sequence is TGTGCCAGCAGTGAGACGCGGGGGGGGATCGAGCAGTACTTC. Its translation is CASSETRGGIEQYF.